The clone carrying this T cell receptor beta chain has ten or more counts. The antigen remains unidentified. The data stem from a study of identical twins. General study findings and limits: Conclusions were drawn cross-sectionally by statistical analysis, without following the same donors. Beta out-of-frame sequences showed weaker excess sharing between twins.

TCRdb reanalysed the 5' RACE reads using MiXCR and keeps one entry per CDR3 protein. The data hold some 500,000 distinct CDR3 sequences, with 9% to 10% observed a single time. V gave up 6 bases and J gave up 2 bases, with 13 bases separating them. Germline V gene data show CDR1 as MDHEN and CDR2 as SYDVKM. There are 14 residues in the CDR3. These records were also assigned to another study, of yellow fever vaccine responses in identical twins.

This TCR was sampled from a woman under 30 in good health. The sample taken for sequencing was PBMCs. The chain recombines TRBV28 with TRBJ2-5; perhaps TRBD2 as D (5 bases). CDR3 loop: CASSPRTPQETQYF. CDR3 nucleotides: TGTGCCAGCAGCCCCCGGACTCCGCAAGAGACCCAGTACTTC.